What follows describes a single T cell receptor (beta chain). What it binds is not known. Trimming removed 0 bases at V and 3 bases at J, with 19 bases between. This CDR3 has 17 amino acids. Germline V gene sequence: CDR1 SGHRS, CDR2 YFSETQ. Time point described: week 35, safety follow-up. Vaccine doses each comprised 300 ug of mutant IDH1 20-mer peptide, with topical imiquimod. These data originate in a study of a mutant IDH1 vaccine in newly diagnosed glioma. The assay was immunoSEQ multiplex PCR, and TCRdb's table has in-frame clones only and misses some. Counted here are 60,000 to 75,000 clones, approximately 86% occurring once; the ten biggest clones make up 1.5% to 2.5%.

The V gene is TRBV5-1, the J gene TRBJ2-7; D not resolved. This TCR was recovered from a man younger than 45 with glioma. The material sequenced was PBMCs, taken from a glioma patient whose treatment included an IDH1 peptide vaccine. CDR3 DNA sequence: TGCGCCAGCAGCTTGGCCATTAACGCCAATCGCGTCTACGAGCAGTACTTC. It specifies CASSLAINANRVYEQYF.